The rows below give T cell receptor beta chains drawn from one sample of a study of metastatic and nonmetastatic thyroid tumors. TCRdb re-clonotyped the PCR reads through MiXCR. Found here are tens of thousands of clones, more than 15% of them singletons; the top ten hold less than 11%. Sequenced input: tumor tissue. These TCRs come from a female donor with papillary thyroid cancer or a benign thyroid nodule (not recorded which). Some clones in this sample may be carry-over from other donors' samples. Both conserved end residues are part of each CDR3.

v_gene	j_gene	CDR3aa
TRBV28	TRBJ2-1	CASSFLHNEQFF
TRBV20-1	TRBJ1-5	CSATGTGGGNQPQHF
TRBV11-2	TRBJ1-1	CASREYTEAFF
TRBV6-6	TRBJ2-5	CASSYEPFLETQYF
TRBV5-1	TRBJ2-4	CASSPRGLAGGNSKNIQYF
TRBV20-1	TRBJ2-7	CSARGQGGREQYF
TRBV19	TRBJ2-1	CASKPGQSYNEQFF
TRBV20-1	TRBJ2-1	CSFLAGGTFGYNEQFF
TRBV28	TRBJ2-7	CASSLGTGGGGQYF
TRBV6-2/TRBV6-3	TRBJ1-5	CASSSGQGARNQPQHF
TRBV18	TRBJ1-1	CASSPDFACAEAFF
TRBV9	TRBJ2-3	CASIVVVHKSTDTQYF
TRBV5-1	TRBJ1-5	CASRTTVNQPQHF
TRBV12-3/TRBV12-4	TRBJ1-3	CASSLAGKGGNTIYF
TRBV20-1	TRBJ2-7	CSALGDYEHYF
TRBV6-2/TRBV6-3	TRBJ2-1	CASSYKAGGLLNEQFF
TRBV6-4	TRBJ2-7	CASSERVRYEQYF
TRBV30	TRBJ1-2	CAWSLQVFFGYTF
TRBV27	TRBJ2-7	CASSLAGVYEQYF
TRBV4-2	TRBJ2-1	CASSRTIRTSGEGVREQFF
TRBV7-6	TRBJ1-1	CASSLGGRGQDAFF
TRBV28	TRBJ2-7	CASSPGPTLGKQYF
TRBV30	TRBJ2-7	CAWNLAAPYEQYF
TRBV29-1	TRBJ2-3	CSVEGEREPDTDTQYF
TRBV27	TRBJ2-5	CASSLSWGQWETQYF
TRBV4-2	TRBJ1-6	CASSTDRDNSPLHF
TRBV28	TRBJ2-2	CASTINGAVGDLFF
TRBV5-6	TRBJ2-4	CASSEQGGTRGNIQYF
TRBV20-1	TRBJ2-5	CSARGLGLETQYF
TRBV20-1	TRBJ1-1	CSARGGQGALSEAFF
TRBV12-3/TRBV12-4	TRBJ1-6	CASNTDRVASPLHF
TRBV11-1	TRBJ2-5	CASSSSARLAGIQETQYF
TRBV28	TRBJ1-5	CASSLAGQGIVENQPQHF
TRBV9	TRBJ2-4	CASSDRSGLAKNIQYF
TRBV6-2/TRBV6-3	TRBJ1-3	CASSYSTTSGNTIYF
TRBV9	TRBJ1-4	CASSPRTGLLANEKLFF
TRBV5-1	TRBJ2-5	CASSSQGETQYF
TRBV5-5	TRBJ1-1	CASSWEGQGGTEAFF
TRBV20-1	TRBJ2-3	CSARLAGEGNTQYF
TRBV4-3	TRBJ2-3	CASSQDYSPGFPDTQYF
TRBV14	TRBJ2-7	CTSSQDFGKSYEQYF
TRBV11-2	TRBJ1-6	CASSWDPNSPLHF